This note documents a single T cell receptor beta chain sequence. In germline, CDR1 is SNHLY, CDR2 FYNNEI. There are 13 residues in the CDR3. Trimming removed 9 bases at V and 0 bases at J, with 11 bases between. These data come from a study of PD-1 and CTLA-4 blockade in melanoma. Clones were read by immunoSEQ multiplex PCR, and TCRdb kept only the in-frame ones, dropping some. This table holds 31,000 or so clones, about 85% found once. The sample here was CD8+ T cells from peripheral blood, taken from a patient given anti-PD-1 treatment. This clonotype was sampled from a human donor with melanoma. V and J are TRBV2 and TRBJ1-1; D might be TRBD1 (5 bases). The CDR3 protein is CARGGELNTEAFF. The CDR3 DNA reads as TGTGCCAGGGGGGGGGAACTGAACACTGAAGCTTTCTTT. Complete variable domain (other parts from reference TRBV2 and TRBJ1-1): EPEVTQTPSHQVTQMGQEVILRCVPISNHLYFYWYRQILGQKVEFLVSFYNNEISEKSEIFDDQFSVERPDGSNFTLKIRSTKLEDSAMYFCARGGELNTEAFFGQGTRLTVV.